The source of this TCR beta chain is a study of T cells in Graves' hyperthyroidism and ophthalmopathy. Stable Graves' hyperthyroidism denoted no ophthalmopathy progression over 18 months. RNA transcripts were the template for amplifying TCR beta CDR3 regions. Primed by the HTBI set, a first-round RT-PCR was run on the TCR CDR3. Via MiXCR, TCRdb re-called the multiplex PCR reads, giving one row per CDR3 protein. This sample has roughly 740,000 distinct CDR3 sequences, with roughly 17% found just once. This clonotype was seen a handful of times. The CDR3 is 14 amino acids. Looked up from germline, CDR1 is LNHNV and CDR2 is YYDKDF (reference sequence). The V and J ends lost 6 bases and 3 bases respectively, with 14 bases between them.

Sequenced input: blood. The source is a man aged 18 to 35 with Graves' hyperthyroidism. This chain uses TRBV15 with TRBJ1-2; a possible D gene is TRBD1 (6 bases). Here the CDR3 reads CATRAAGQYYGYTF. The CDR3 bases are TGTGCCACCAGAGCAGCCGGACAGTACTATGGCTACACCTTC.